This T cell receptor beta chain was documented in a study of shared clonotypes between healthy human individuals (dated by TCRdb to 2019 to 2021). Turning to the overall study: A few men and a couple of women, aged 18 to 49 years, made up the cohort. For each donor, CD4 naive and CD4 memory were each given three plates, CD8 naive was given two plates, and CD8 memory was given one plate. Blood TCR repertoires of several healthy adults were deeply sequenced to estimate repertoire size and the extent of clonotype sharing between individuals. To increase sequencing depth and limit assay-specific biases, TCR repertoire library preparation and sequencing were carried out by different laboratories using diverse techniques. Between about 0.8 and 9 billion PBMCs per donor were obtained by leukapheresis. What the study reported, not specific to this receptor: Sampling was restricted to blood, and TCR repertoires in tissues likely differ from the TCR repertoires found in blood. Pairwise subsampling indicated that sequencing depth was expected to affect the degree of clonotype sharing among donors. Because the study included a small number of donors, the genetic and exposure-history diversity represented was limited. Rarefaction of sorted-subset datasets indicated incomplete sequencing despite the large sequencing depth. Estimated clonotype richness was generally larger for naive than for memory subsets. Compared with non-shared clonotypes, the clonotypes found in all four sorted-subset donors had higher generation probabilities. Across a few donors, about 4.5% of naive CD4, roughly 3.4% of naive CD8, 2.3% of memory CD4, and under 0.45% of memory CD8 clonotypes were shared.

A note on this clone: The target of this receptor is not known. Base qualities are missing; no much larger clone stands one base away.

Using the deep immunoSEQ assay, TCR CDR3 regions were amplified from genomic DNA by multiplex PCR. Genomic DNA extracted from each cell subset was distributed evenly over all wells of several immunoSEQ 96-well plates, and each plate served as one replicate. For sorted subsets, each replicate PCR was loaded with about 200 ng genomic DNA, equivalent to some 31,000 T cell genomes. Purified libraries were quantified with a Qubit 3.0 fluorometer, sized on a Bioanalyzer 2100, and re-quantified with the KAPA Library Quantification kit. A separate single-read 150-cycle Illumina NextSeq 550 flow cell was used to sequence each immunoSEQ 96-well plate. Turning to the authors' computational methods: The immunoSEQ output contained only junctional sequences without quality scores, so filtering could not match that applied to full-length reads. To assign V/J genes and CDR3, sequences were annotated against IMGT germline references using PyIR, a Python wrapper for IgBLAST v1.9. Reads with weak V/J assignments (E-value above 1e-6), missing CDR3, stop codons, out-of-frame junctions, or ambiguous translated residues were removed. V3J clonotypes were defined as sequences sharing the same inferred V gene, J gene, and CDR3 amino acid sequence. Percentage overlap between repertoires was computed as shared unique clonotypes divided by the size of the smaller repertoire. Three approaches were used to assess repertoire richness: RTK rarefaction, the Chao1 estimator, and Recon v2.1 estimates of unobserved clonotypes. For all TCRbeta clonotypes obtained by the gDNA method from four donors, generation probabilities were computed with OLGA. Imported from immuneACCESS, the table was reduced by TCRdb to in-frame sequences with V and J called. These copies leave out some clones; in studies compared against another copy, an unresolved V gene accounts for under half, and the cause of the remainder is not known. The V and J calls and the clone size are those of that table, but D and trimming were determined from the DNA. In all, the sample holds about a million clones, and about three quarters of those were seen once. The top ten clones comprise about 1.4% of the sample.

The donors were healthy, HIV-negative adults who had no recently reported acute infections or vaccinations. Only Caucasian adults living in Nashville, Tennessee, USA were represented among the donors. CD4+ T cells were enriched through magnetic negative selection, after which naive cells were positively selected on CD45RA and the remaining negative fraction served as the memory subset. Blood was obtained by leukapheresis, after which PBMCs were separated by Ficoll-Histopaque density gradient centrifugation and cryopreserved in liquid nitrogen vapor phase. Purity and quantity of every magnetically sorted T cell population were checked by analytical flow cytometry. Genomic DNA was isolated from every sorted fraction and measured by UV absorbance on a Nanodrop 2000c. V and J are trimmed by 2 bases and 0 bases, and the gene matches miss 2 bases of the junction. The CDR3, from cysteine to phenylalanine, totals 16 residues. Of all the DNA, just the CDR3 is kept, 48 bases in frame from base 1. The germline V gene encodes CDR1 SGHTA and CDR2 FQGNSA.

The sequenced sample consisted of memory CD4+ T cells sorted from blood. The cell subset or site label on this specimen signifies: CD45RA-negative fraction. The chain is encoded by TRBV7-2 joined to TRBJ2-3; TRBD2 agrees with 10 junctional bases. The source of this sequence is a man younger than 30 in good health. The CDR3 corresponds to CASSLLAGASTDTQYF. The nucleotides are TGTGCCAGCAGCTTACTAGCGGGGGCCAGCACAGATACGCAGTATTTT.